This T cell receptor beta chain was sequenced for a study of T-cell reconstitution after alpha-beta-depleted transplantation in children. This clonotype has a count of ten or more. V was shortened by 2 bases and J by 9 bases, with 11 bases between the two germline ends. The CDR3 consists of 14 residues. Germline V lookup: CDR1 SGHAT, CDR2 FQNNGV. Unique molecular identifiers were incorporated into the prepared TCRbeta library. Via MiXCR, TCRdb re-called the PCR reads, giving one row per CDR3 protein. The sample shows 200,000 to 300,000 distinct CDR3 sequences, 9.5% to 15% of them seen only once. This sequence joins TRBV11-2 and TRBJ1-6; the D is unclear. The input for sequencing was PBMCs from the stem cell graft donor, taken from the stem cell graft. The sequence came from a human donor who donated a stem cell graft to a child with acute lymphoblastic leukemia. DNA of the CDR3: TGTGCCAGCAGCTTAACACTCTCCCCTTCACCCCTCCACTTT. Protein: CASSLTLSPSPLHF.